This T cell receptor (beta chain) is drawn from a study of beta chain features in type 1 diabetes. Study results and limitations: Moderately but significantly shorter TCRB CDR3s were found in Type 1 diabetes patients in all four CD4+ subsets.

Only a few counts were recorded for this clone. The antigen remains undetermined. Every isolated RNA sample was fully reverse transcribed, so sequencing captured expressed TCRB transcripts. Profiling relied on immunoSEQ multiplex PCR, and the TCRdb table lists in-frame clones only, not all of them. This sample yields roughly 180,000 clones, of which around 7.9% are seen a single time; 0.5% belongs to the top ten. Sequencing input: central memory CD4+ T cells from blood. The TCR sequence derives from a man between 18 and 35 years old with type 1 diabetes.

The DNA for the CDR3 is TGCGCCAGCAGCTTGGCCCCTACGGGGGGCGGGTATGGCTACACCTTC. Protein sequence: CASSLAPTGGGYGYTF. The chain uses TRBV5-1 and TRBJ1-2, with D possibly TRBD1 on 6 matching bases. CDR3 length: 16 residues. Germline CDR1 reads SGHRS; CDR2 reads YFSETQ. Deletions cut 0 bases from V and 5 bases from J, with 17 bases between.